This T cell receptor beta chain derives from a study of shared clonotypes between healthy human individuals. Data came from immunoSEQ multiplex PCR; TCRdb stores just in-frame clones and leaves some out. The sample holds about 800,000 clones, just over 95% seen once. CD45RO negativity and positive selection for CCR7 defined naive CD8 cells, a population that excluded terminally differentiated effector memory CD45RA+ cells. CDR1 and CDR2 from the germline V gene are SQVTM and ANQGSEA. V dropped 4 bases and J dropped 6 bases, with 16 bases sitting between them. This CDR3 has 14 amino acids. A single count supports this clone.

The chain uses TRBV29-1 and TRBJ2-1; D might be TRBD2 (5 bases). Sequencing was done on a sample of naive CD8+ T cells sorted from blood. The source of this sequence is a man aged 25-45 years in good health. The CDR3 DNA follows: TGCAGCGTTGTGGGAGTGGGGAAACTCAATGAGCAGTTCTTC. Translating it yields CSVVGVGKLNEQFF.